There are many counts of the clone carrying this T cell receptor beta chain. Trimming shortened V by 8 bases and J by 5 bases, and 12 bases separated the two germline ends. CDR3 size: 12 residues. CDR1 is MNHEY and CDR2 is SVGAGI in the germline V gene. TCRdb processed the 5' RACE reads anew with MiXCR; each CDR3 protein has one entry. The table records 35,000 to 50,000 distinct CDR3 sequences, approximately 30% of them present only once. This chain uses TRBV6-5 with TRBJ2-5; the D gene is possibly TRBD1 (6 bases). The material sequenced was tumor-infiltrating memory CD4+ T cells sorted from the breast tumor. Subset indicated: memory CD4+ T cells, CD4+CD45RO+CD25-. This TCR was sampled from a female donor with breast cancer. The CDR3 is CASSDRIETQYF. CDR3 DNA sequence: TGTGCCAGCTCTGACAGGATCGAGACCCAGTACTTC.